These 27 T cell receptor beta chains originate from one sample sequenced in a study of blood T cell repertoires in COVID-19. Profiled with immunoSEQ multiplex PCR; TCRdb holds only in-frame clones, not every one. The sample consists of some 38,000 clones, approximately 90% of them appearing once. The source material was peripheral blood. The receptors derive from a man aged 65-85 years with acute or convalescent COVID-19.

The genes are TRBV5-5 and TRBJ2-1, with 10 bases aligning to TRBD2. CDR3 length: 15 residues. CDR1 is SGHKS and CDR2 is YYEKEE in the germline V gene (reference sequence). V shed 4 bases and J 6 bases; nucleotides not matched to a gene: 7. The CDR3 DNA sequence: TGTGCCAGCAGCCTACTAGCGGGACCGTCCAATGAGCAGTTCTTC. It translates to CASSLLAGPSNEQFF.

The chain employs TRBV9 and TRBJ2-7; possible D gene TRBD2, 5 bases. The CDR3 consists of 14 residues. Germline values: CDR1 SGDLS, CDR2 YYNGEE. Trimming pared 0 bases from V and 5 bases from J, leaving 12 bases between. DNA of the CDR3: TGTGCCAGCAGCGTAGGAGGGAGCAGCAACGAGCAGTACTTC. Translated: CASSVGGSSNEQYF.

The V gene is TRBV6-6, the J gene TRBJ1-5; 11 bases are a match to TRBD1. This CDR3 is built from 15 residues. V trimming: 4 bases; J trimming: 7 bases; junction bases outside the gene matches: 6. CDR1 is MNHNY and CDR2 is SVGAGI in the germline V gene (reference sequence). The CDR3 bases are TGTGCCAGCAGTTTGCCGGACAGGGGGCCCCAGCCCCAGCATTTT. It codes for CASSLPDRGPQPQHF.

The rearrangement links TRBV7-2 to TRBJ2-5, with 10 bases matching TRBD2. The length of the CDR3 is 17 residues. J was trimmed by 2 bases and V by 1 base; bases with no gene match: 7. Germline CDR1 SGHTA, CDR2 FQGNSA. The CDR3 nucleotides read TGTGCCAGCAGCTTAGTAGGCACTAGCGGGGTACAAGAGACCCAGTACTTC. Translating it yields CASSLVGTSGVQETQYF. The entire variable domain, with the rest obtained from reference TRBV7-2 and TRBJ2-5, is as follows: GAGVSQSPSNKVTEKGKDVELRCDPISGHTALYWYRQSLGQGLEFLIYFQGNSAPDKSGLPSDRFSAERTGGSVSTLTIQRTQQEDSAVYLCASSLVGTSGVQETQYFGPGTRLLVL.

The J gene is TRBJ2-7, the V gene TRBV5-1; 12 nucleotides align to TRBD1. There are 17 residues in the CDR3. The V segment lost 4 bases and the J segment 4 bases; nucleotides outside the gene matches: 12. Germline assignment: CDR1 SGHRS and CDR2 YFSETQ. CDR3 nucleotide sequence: TGCGCCAGCAGCGCGGGACAGGGGGCCTCTATCGGGTACGAGCAGTACTTC. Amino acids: CASSAGQGASIGYEQYF.

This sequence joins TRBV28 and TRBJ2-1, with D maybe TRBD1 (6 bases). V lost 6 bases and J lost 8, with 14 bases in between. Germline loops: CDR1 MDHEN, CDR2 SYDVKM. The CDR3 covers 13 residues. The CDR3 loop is CASRLQGWDEQFF. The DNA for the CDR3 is TGTGCCAGCAGGTTACAGGGATGGGATGAGCAGTTCTTC.

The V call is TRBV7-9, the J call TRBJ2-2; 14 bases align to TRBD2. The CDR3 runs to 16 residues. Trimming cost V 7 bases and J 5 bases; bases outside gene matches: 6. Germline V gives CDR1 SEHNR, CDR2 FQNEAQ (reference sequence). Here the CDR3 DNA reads TGTGCCAGCACCTCGTGGACTAGCGGGAGGACCGGGGAGCTGTTTTTT. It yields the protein CASTSWTSGRTGELFF.

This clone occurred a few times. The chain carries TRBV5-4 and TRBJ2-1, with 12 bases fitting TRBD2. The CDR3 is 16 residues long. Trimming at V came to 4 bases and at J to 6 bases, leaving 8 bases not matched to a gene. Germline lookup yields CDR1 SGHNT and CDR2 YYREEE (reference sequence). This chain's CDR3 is CASSRRLAGDLNEQFF. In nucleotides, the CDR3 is TGTGCCAGCAGCCGGAGACTAGCGGGAGACCTCAATGAGCAGTTCTTC.

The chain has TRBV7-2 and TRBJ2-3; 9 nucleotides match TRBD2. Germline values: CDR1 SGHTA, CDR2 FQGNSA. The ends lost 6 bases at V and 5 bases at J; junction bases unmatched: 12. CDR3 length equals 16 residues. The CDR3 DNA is TGTGCCAGCAGTATTAGTAGCGGGAGTTTTGGAGATACGCAGTATTTT. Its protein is CASSISSGSFGDTQYF.

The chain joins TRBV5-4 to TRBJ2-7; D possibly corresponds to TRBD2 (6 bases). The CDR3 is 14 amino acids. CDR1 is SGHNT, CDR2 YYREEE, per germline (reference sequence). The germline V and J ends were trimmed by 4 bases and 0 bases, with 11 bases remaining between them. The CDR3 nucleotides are TGTGCCAGCAGCCCGGGACTTAGCTCCTACGAGCAGTACTTC. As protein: CASSPGLSSYEQYF.

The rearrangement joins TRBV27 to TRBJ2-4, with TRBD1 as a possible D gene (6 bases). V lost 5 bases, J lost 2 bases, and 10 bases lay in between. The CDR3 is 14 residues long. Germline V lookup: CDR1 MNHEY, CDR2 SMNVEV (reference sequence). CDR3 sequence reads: CASSLQGSKNIQYF. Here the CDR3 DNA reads TGTGCCAGCAGTCTACAGGGCTCCAAAAACATTCAGTACTTC.

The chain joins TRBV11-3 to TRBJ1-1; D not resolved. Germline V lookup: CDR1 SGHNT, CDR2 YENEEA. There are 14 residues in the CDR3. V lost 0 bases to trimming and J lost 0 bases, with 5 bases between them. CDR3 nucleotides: TGTGCCAGCAGCTTAGATGAGGTGAACACTGAAGCTTTCTTT. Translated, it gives CASSLDEVNTEAFF.

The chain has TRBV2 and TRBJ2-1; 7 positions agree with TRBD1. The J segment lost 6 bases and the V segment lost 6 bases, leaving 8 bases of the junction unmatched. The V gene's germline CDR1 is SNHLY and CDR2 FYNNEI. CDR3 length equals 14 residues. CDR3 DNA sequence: TGTGCCAGCAGCCCTGACAGGGTGACCAATGAGCAGTTCTTC. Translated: CASSPDRVTNEQFF.

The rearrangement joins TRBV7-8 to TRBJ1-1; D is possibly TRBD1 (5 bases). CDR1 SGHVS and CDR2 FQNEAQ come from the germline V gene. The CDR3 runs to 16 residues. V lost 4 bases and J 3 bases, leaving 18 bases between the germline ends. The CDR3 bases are TGTGCCAGCAGCTCGATCAGGGAGGGCATGCACACTGAAGCTTTCTTT. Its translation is CASSSIREGMHTEAFF.

CDR3 amino acids: CASSVGTPPGELFF. The CDR3 coding sequence is TGTGCCAGTAGTGTCGGGACACCCCCCGGGGAGCTGTTTTTT. This chain uses TRBV19 with TRBJ2-2; TRBD1 might be the D (6 bases). The CDR3 contains 14 residues. Trimming took 5 bases from V and 6 from J, leaving 13 bases between them. Germline lookup yields CDR1 LNHDA and CDR2 SQIVND (reference sequence).

The CDR3 loop is CASSPRRGLAYNEQFF. CDR3 sequence (DNA): TGCGCCAGCAGCCCCAGGAGGGGACTAGCGTACAATGAGCAGTTCTTC. The V gene is TRBV4-3, the J gene TRBJ2-1; TRBD2 matches 10 bases. J was trimmed by 4 bases and V by 4 bases; bases with no gene match: 7. Germline CDR1 LGHNA, CDR2 YSLEER. The length of the CDR3 is 16 residues.

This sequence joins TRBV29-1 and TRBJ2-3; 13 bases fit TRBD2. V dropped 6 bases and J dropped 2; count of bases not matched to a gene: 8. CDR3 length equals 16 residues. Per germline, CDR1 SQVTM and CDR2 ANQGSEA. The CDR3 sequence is CSVRGLAGFLTDTQYF. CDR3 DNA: TGCAGCGTCCGGGGACTAGCGGGATTCCTCACAGATACGCAGTATTTT.

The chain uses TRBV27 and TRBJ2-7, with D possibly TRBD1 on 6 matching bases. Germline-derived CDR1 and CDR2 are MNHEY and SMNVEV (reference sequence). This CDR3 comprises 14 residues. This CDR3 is CASPLRDNSYEQYF. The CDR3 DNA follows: TGTGCTTCCCCACTCCGGGACAACTCCTACGAGCAGTACTTC.

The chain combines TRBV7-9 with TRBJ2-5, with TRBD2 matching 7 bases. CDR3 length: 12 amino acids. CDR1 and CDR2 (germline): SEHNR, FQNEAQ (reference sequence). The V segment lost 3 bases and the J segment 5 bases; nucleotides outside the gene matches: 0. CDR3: CASSFGGETQYF. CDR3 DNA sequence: TGTGCCAGCAGCTTCGGGGGGGAGACCCAGTACTTC.

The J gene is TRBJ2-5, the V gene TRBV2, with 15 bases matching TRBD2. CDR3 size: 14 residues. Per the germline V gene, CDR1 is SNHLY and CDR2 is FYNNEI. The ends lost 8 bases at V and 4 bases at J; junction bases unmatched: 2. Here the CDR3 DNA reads TGTGCCAGCGGGGGACTAGCGGGAGGAGAGACCCAGTACTTC. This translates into CASGGLAGGETQYF.

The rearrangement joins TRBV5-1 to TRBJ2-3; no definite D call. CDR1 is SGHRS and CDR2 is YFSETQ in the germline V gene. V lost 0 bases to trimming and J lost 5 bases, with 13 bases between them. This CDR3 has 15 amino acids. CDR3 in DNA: TGCGCCAGCAGCTTGGATGATTGGGCTGGAGATACGCAGTATTTT. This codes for CASSLDDWAGDTQYF.

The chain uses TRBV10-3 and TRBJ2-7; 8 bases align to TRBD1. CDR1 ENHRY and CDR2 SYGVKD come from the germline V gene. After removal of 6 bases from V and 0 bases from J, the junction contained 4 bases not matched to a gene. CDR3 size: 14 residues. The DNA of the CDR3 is TGTGCCATCAGACCGGGACAGGACTCCTACGAGCAGTACTTC. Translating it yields CAIRPGQDSYEQYF.

The CDR3 protein is CATSEGGIYGYTF. The CDR3 DNA reads TGTGCCACCAGTGAAGGAGGGATCTATGGCTACACCTTC. The J gene is TRBJ1-2, the V gene TRBV24-1, with no clear D. Trimming removed 4 bases from V and 4 bases from J, with 9 bases in between. CDR1 is KGHDR and CDR2 is SFDVKD in the germline V gene. This CDR3 contains 13 residues.

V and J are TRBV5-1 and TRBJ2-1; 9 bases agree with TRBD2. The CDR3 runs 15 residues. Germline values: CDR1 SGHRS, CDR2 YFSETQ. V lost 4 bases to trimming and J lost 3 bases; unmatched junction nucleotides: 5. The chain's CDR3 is CASSPSGRNYNEQFF. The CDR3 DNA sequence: TGCGCCAGCAGCCCCAGCGGGAGGAACTACAATGAGCAGTTCTTC.

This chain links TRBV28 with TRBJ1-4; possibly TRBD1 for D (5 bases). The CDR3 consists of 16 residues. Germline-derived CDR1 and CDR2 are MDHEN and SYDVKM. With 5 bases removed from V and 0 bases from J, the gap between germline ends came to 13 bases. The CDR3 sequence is CASSTPGGATNEKLFF. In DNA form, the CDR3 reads TGTGCCAGCAGTACACCGGGGGGGGCAACTAATGAAAAACTGTTTTTT.

CDR3 amino acids: CASSPTRLWETQYF. The DNA for the CDR3 is TGTGCCAGCAGCCCGACTAGACTTTGGGAGACCCAGTACTTC. The chain has TRBV13 and TRBJ2-5; a weak D match, TRBD2 (6 bases). The CDR3 extends over 14 amino acids. CDR1 PRHDT and CDR2 FYEKMQ come from the germline V gene (reference sequence). Trimming pared 5 bases from V and 5 bases from J, leaving 15 bases between.

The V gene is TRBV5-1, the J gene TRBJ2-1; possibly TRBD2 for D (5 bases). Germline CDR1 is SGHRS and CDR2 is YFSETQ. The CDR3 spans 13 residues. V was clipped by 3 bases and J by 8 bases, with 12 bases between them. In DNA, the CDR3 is TGCGCCAGCAGCTCCCCTCCCGGGGATGAGCAGTTCTTC. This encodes CASSSPPGDEQFF.